The 27 T cell receptor beta chains listed next were all sequenced from one sample in a study of beta chain features in type 1 diabetes. Sequenced material consisted of expressed TCRB transcripts (all of the isolated RNA was reverse transcribed). The table came from immunoSEQ multiplex PCR; TCRdb's copy has only in-frame clones and leaves some out. The data show 120,000 to 150,000 clones, with around 50% seen just once and around 0.42% held by the top ten. The material sequenced was Tregs from blood. The origin of the receptors is a man aged 18 to 29 in good health.

V is TRBV9 and J is TRBJ2-7, with 7 bases lining up with TRBD2. V lost 0 bases and J lost 6; bases outside the gene matches: 6. CDR3 size: 14 residues. Germline CDR1 is SGDLS and CDR2 is YYNGEE. The CDR3 region is CASSVGLAPSEQYF. CDR3 nucleotide sequence: TGTGCCAGCAGCGTAGGACTAGCCCCCTCCGAGCAGTACTTC.

The chain employs TRBV9 and TRBJ1-2, with no clear D. V was trimmed by 3 bases and J by 6 bases, leaving 18 bases between them. This CDR3 region has 15 residues. Per the germline V gene, CDR1 is SGDLS and CDR2 is YYNGEE. DNA for the CDR3: TGTGCCAGCAGCGCCCAGGAATCCGGGAACCATGGCTACACCTTC. Encoded protein: CASSAQESGNHGYTF.

This clone showed up just a few times. The rearrangement links TRBV7-9 to TRBJ1-4; 7 bases line up with TRBD1. Germline V CDR1 and CDR2: SEHNR, FQNEAQ (reference sequence). CDR3 length: 15 amino acids. The junction had 3 bases not matched to a gene; V was cut back by 5 bases and J by 0 bases. CDR3: CASSRTGATNEKLFF. In DNA form, the CDR3 reads TGTGCCAGCAGCCGTACAGGGGCAACTAATGAAAAACTGTTTTTT.

In the case of this clone: The junction shows a germline mismatch at one end, possibly a read error. The chain is built from TRBV7-7 and TRBJ2-7; 12 bases agree with TRBD2. The CDR3 is made up of 15 amino acids. Germline lookup yields CDR1 SSHAT and CDR2 FNYEAQ (reference sequence). The CDR3, as DNA: TGTGCTAGCAGCCCTGGACTAGCGGGATTAAACGAGCAGTACTTC. Protein: CASSPGLAGLNEQYF.

Here the CDR3 DNA reads TGTGCCAGTAGCAGAAGACAGGGTAAAACCCACGAGCAGTACTTC. Amino acids: CASSRRQGKTHEQYF. The chain uses TRBV19 and TRBJ2-7, with TRBD1 matching over 7 bases. This CDR3 is 15 amino acids long. Germline V gene lookup returns CDR1 LNHDA and CDR2 SQIVND (reference sequence). Losses at the gene ends were 6 bases for V and 5 bases for J; bases not matched to a gene: 13.

This chain connects TRBV30 to TRBJ2-2; 7 bases align to TRBD1. Germline-derived CDR1 and CDR2 are GTSNPN and SVGIG (reference sequence). Trimming removed 6 bases from V and 4 bases from J; junction bases left unmatched: 8. CDR3 length equals 14 residues. The CDR3 DNA reads TGTGCCTGTCAGACAGGGACCTTCACCGGGGAGCTGTTTTTT. Encoded protein: CACQTGTFTGELFF.

The chain joins TRBV5-1 to TRBJ2-6; TRBD2 matches at 11 bases. Germline CDR1 SGHRS, CDR2 YFSETQ. Trimming took 4 bases from V and 1 from J; bases not matched to a gene: 10. This CDR3 has 19 residues. CDR3 nucleotides: TGCGCCAGCAGCCACCAACAACTAGCGGGAGTTTCTGGGGCCAACGTCCTGACTTTC. It yields the protein CASSHQQLAGVSGANVLTF.

J is TRBJ2-7 and V is TRBV30, with D possibly matching TRBD1 (7 bases). Germline-derived CDR1 and CDR2 are GTSNPN and SVGIG (reference sequence). Trimming took off 4 bases at V and 1 base at J, with 14 bases between the two ends. This CDR3 comprises 14 residues. CDR3 nucleotides: TGTGCCTGGATTCGGCCAGGGGGGTCCTACGAGCAGTACTTC. Protein: CAWIRPGGSYEQYF.

The J gene is TRBJ1-4, the V gene TRBV18; TRBD1 agrees at 7 bases. The CDR3 extends over 14 amino acids. Germline CDR1 and CDR2: KGHSH and LQKENI. Trimming removed 6 bases from V and 7 bases from J; junction bases left unmatched: 8. The CDR3 reads CASSPTGIGEKLFF. CDR3 coding DNA: TGTGCCAGCTCGCCGACAGGGATAGGTGAAAAACTGTTTTTT.

V is TRBV5-1 and J is TRBJ2-3; the D is unclear. Germline V gene data show CDR1 as SGHRS and CDR2 as YFSETQ. This CDR3 is 14 amino acids long. Trimming shortened V by 4 bases and J by 6 bases, and 15 bases separated the two germline ends. This CDR3 reads CASSPEPNGDTQYF. The CDR3 DNA sequence: TGCGCCAGCAGCCCCGAACCGAACGGGGATACGCAGTATTTT.

The V gene is TRBV28, the J gene TRBJ2-7; 7 positions agree with TRBD2. The germline V gene has CDR1 MDHEN and CDR2 SYDVKM. The CDR3 has 13 amino acids. The V gene end was trimmed by 3 bases and the J gene end by 2 bases; junction bases not matched to a gene: 1. This CDR3 reads CASSFLAAYEQYF. In nucleotides, the CDR3 is TGTGCCAGCAGTTTTCTAGCGGCCTACGAGCAGTACTTC.

The chain employs TRBV4-2 and TRBJ2-7; possibly TRBD2 for D (5 bases). The V gene lost 2 bases and the J gene lost 5 bases, with 13 bases spanning the gap. CDR3 size: 14 residues. From germline, CDR1 is LGHNA and CDR2 YNFKEQ. DNA for the CDR3: TGTGCCAGCAGCCAATTACTAGGATACCACGAGCAGTACTTC. Translated, it gives CASSQLLGYHEQYF.

The rearrangement uses TRBV7-9 and TRBJ2-7; the match to TRBD2 covers 8 bases. This CDR3 has 17 residues. CDR1 and CDR2 (germline): SEHNR, FQNEAQ (reference sequence). V trimming: 1 base; J trimming: 0 bases; junction bases outside the gene matches: 8. The CDR3 DNA follows: TGTGCCAGCAGCTTAGGGTATTTCAGCGGGAGCTCCTACGAGCAGTACTTC. Translating it yields CASSLGYFSGSSYEQYF.

The V gene is TRBV10-2, the J gene TRBJ2-7; 10 bases match TRBD2. The CDR3 contains 16 residues. From germline, CDR1 is WSHSY and CDR2 SAAADI. Losses at the gene ends were 4 bases for V and 0 bases for J; bases not matched to a gene: 6. CDR3 DNA: TGCGCCAGCAGTGTCCGACTAGCGGGCAGCTCCTACGAGCAGTACTTC. This codes for CASSVRLAGSSYEQYF.

This rearrangement joins TRBV29-1 to TRBJ2-1; 7 positions agree with TRBD1. The CDR3 contains 14 residues. The V segment lost 4 bases and the J segment 0 bases; nucleotides outside the gene matches: 3. Germline CDR1 is SQVTM and CDR2 is ANQGSEA. CDR3 bases: TGCAGCGTTGTCAGGGGGAGCTCCTACAATGAGCAGTTCTTC. It translates to CSVVRGSSYNEQFF.

This clone was detected a few times. The J gene is TRBJ2-7, the V gene TRBV5-6; perhaps TRBD2 as D (6 bases). This CDR3 is built from 16 residues. Germline V lookup: CDR1 SGHDT, CDR2 YYEEEE. V was trimmed by 0 bases and J by 2 bases, leaving 15 bases between them. CDR3 DNA sequence: TGTGCCAGCAGCTTGGATGCGGGACGGGGAGCCTACGAGCAGTACTTC. Protein sequence: CASSLDAGRGAYEQYF.

This clone was detected a few times. The genes are TRBV18 and TRBJ2-1; D gene ambiguous. Germline values: CDR1 KGHSH, CDR2 LQKENI. This CDR3 is built from 12 residues. V was clipped by 6 bases and J by 7 bases, with 10 bases between them. The CDR3 DNA is TGTGCCAGCTCCGGAGCTGGGAATGAGCAGTTCTTC. It yields the protein CASSGAGNEQFF. The full variable domain, in which reference TRBV18 and TRBJ2-1 provide the parts outside the CDR3, is NAGVMQNPRHLVRRRGQEARLRCSPMKGHSHVYWYRQLPEEGLKFMVYLQKENIIDESGMPKERFSAEFPKEGPSILRIQQVVRGDSAAYFCASSGAGNEQFFGPGTRLTVL.

The gene calls are TRBV6-5 and TRBJ1-2, with D perhaps matching TRBD1 (6 bases). The CDR3 covers 12 residues. Germline-derived CDR1 and CDR2 are MNHEY and SVGAGI. Between the trimmed V and J ends, which lost 6 bases and 2 bases, there was a span of 7 bases. The DNA of the CDR3 is TGTGCCAGCAGCCAGGGGAACTATGGCTACACCTTC. Amino acid sequence: CASSQGNYGYTF.

This chain uses TRBV30 with TRBJ2-3, with D perhaps TRBD1 (6 bases). Germline CDR1 reads GTSNPN; CDR2 reads SVGIG (reference sequence). The V end was cut by 4 bases, the J end by 6 bases, with 26 bases between. CDR3 size: 17 residues. The CDR3 nucleotides read TGTGCCTGGAATCCCCCCTGGGGGCATCTTCCCTCGGATACGCAGTATTTT. It specifies CAWNPPWGHLPSDTQYF. Looking up the rest from reference TRBV30 and TRBJ2-3 gives the full variable domain: SQTIHQWPATLVQPVGSPLSLECTVEGTSNPNLYWYRQAAGRGLQLLFYSVGIGQISSEVPQNLSASRPQDRQFILSSKKLLLSDSGFYLCAWNPPWGHLPSDTQYFGPGTRLTVL.

The CDR3 DNA sequence: TGTGCCAGCAGCCCTGGGCCGGTGGGGACAGGGGATTATGGCTACACCTTC. Its protein is CASSPGPVGTGDYGYTF. This rearrangement joins TRBV7-2 to TRBJ1-2; TRBD1 matches at 10 bases. CDR1 and CDR2 from the germline V gene are SGHTA and FQGNSA. After removal of 5 bases from V and 5 bases from J, the junction contained 14 bases not matched to a gene. This CDR3 has 17 amino acids.

This chain joins TRBV18 and TRBJ1-3; D is ambiguous. CDR1 and CDR2 from the germline V gene are KGHSH and LQKENI. V was trimmed by 0 bases and J by 1 base, leaving 4 bases between them. The CDR3 is 14 residues long. The CDR3 reads CASSPPPSGNTIYF. The CDR3 nucleotides read TGTGCCAGCTCACCACCCCCTTCTGGAAACACCATATATTTT.

The chain joins TRBV18 to TRBJ2-1, with no clear D. Per the germline V gene, CDR1 is KGHSH and CDR2 is LQKENI. This CDR3 has 13 residues. Trimming cost V 0 bases and J 7 bases, with 7 bases left between them. CDR3 sequence: CASSPPPLNEQFF. The CDR3 DNA reads TGTGCCAGCTCACCACCTCCTCTGAATGAGCAGTTCTTC.

V is TRBV28 and J is TRBJ2-1, with 8 bases aligning to TRBD1. This CDR3 spans 15 amino acids. Unmatched junction bases numbered 13, after V lost 5 bases and J lost 10 bases. The germline V gene encodes CDR1 MDHEN and CDR2 SYDVKM. Here the CDR3 reads CASSPTSDRAKEQFF. CDR3 nucleotides: TGTGCCAGCAGTCCAACATCGGACAGGGCAAAGGAGCAGTTCTTC.

This clone was seen a few times. The CDR3 spells CASGVTEETQYF. CDR3 bases: TGTGCCAGCGGAGTGACAGAAGAGACCCAGTACTTC. This sequence joins TRBV7-2 and TRBJ2-5, with D maybe TRBD1 (5 bases). Trimming shortened V by 8 bases and J by 3 bases, and 10 bases separated the two germline ends. Per germline, CDR1 SGHTA and CDR2 FQGNSA. The CDR3 loop spans 12 amino acids.

This chain connects TRBV29-1 to TRBJ2-3; unclear D gene. This CDR3 has 13 residues. The V end lost 8 bases, the J end lost 1 base, and 13 bases lay between the germline ends. The germline CDR1 and CDR2 sequences are SQVTM and ANQGSEA. In DNA, the CDR3 is TGCAGCTCCTCGCGAGTCGGCACAGATACGCAGTATTTT. Amino acids: CSSSRVGTDTQYF.

The genes are TRBV18 and TRBJ2-3; 7 bases align to TRBD1. V trimming: 2 bases; J trimming: 5 bases; junction bases outside the gene matches: 7. There are 15 residues in the CDR3. The germline CDR1 and CDR2 sequences are KGHSH and LQKENI. The CDR3: CASSPTGDQGDTQYF. The CDR3 bases are TGTGCCAGCTCACCAACAGGGGACCAGGGAGATACGCAGTATTTT.

V gene TRBV7-9 combines with J gene TRBJ2-7; 7 nucleotides line up with TRBD1. With V trimmed by 3 bases and J by 5 bases, 13 bases remained unmatched. In germline, CDR1 is SEHNR, CDR2 FQNEAQ (reference sequence). This CDR3 has 16 amino acids. In nucleotides, the CDR3 is TGTGCCAGCAGCTTCGGATCGGTGACAGGGCTAGACGAGCAGTACTTC. Translating it yields CASSFGSVTGLDEQYF.